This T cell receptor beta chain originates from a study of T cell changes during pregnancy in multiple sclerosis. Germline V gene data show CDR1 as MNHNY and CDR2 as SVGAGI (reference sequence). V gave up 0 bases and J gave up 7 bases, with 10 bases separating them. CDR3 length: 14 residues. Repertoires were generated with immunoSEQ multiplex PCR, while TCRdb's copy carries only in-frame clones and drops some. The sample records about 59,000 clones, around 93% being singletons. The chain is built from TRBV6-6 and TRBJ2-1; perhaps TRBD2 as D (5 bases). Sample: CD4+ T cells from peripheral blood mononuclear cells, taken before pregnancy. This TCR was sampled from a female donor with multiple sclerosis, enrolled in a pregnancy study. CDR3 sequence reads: CASSYSASQNEQFF. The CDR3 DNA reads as TGTGCCAGCAGTTACTCGGCTAGCCAGAATGAGCAGTTCTTC.